This T cell receptor (beta chain) was documented in a study of molecular identifiers for immune sequencing clone quantification. Study-wide findings and caveats: Clones with over 20 RNA copies captured over 99% of effector molecules but under 1% of naive ones.

Sorting isolated naive CD8 T cells as CD8+CD4-CCR7+CD45RA+ events. Each CDR3 protein gets one entry after TCRdb re-called the PCR reads with MiXCR. This table has more than 550,000 distinct CDR3 sequences, 25% appearing once. As regards this clonotype: Its antigen is currently unknown. One base away lies a much larger clone, so this may be a sequencing read error.

Germline CDR1 and CDR2: MDHEN and SYDVKM. This CDR3 has 15 residues. V usage is TRBV28 and J usage is TRBJ2-5, with 14 bases fitting TRBD2. This receptor was identified in a human donor in good health. Some libraries in this study had Jurkat cell RNA spiked in. Source material: naive CD8+ T cells from blood, with Jurkat cell RNA spiked in. Sample subset: FACS-sorted CD8+CD4-CCR7+CD45RA+ naive T cells. The DNA of the CDR3 is TGTGCCAGCAGTCTGGGACTAGCGGGAGTAGAGTCCCAGTACTTC. Amino acid sequence: CASSLGLAGVESQYF.